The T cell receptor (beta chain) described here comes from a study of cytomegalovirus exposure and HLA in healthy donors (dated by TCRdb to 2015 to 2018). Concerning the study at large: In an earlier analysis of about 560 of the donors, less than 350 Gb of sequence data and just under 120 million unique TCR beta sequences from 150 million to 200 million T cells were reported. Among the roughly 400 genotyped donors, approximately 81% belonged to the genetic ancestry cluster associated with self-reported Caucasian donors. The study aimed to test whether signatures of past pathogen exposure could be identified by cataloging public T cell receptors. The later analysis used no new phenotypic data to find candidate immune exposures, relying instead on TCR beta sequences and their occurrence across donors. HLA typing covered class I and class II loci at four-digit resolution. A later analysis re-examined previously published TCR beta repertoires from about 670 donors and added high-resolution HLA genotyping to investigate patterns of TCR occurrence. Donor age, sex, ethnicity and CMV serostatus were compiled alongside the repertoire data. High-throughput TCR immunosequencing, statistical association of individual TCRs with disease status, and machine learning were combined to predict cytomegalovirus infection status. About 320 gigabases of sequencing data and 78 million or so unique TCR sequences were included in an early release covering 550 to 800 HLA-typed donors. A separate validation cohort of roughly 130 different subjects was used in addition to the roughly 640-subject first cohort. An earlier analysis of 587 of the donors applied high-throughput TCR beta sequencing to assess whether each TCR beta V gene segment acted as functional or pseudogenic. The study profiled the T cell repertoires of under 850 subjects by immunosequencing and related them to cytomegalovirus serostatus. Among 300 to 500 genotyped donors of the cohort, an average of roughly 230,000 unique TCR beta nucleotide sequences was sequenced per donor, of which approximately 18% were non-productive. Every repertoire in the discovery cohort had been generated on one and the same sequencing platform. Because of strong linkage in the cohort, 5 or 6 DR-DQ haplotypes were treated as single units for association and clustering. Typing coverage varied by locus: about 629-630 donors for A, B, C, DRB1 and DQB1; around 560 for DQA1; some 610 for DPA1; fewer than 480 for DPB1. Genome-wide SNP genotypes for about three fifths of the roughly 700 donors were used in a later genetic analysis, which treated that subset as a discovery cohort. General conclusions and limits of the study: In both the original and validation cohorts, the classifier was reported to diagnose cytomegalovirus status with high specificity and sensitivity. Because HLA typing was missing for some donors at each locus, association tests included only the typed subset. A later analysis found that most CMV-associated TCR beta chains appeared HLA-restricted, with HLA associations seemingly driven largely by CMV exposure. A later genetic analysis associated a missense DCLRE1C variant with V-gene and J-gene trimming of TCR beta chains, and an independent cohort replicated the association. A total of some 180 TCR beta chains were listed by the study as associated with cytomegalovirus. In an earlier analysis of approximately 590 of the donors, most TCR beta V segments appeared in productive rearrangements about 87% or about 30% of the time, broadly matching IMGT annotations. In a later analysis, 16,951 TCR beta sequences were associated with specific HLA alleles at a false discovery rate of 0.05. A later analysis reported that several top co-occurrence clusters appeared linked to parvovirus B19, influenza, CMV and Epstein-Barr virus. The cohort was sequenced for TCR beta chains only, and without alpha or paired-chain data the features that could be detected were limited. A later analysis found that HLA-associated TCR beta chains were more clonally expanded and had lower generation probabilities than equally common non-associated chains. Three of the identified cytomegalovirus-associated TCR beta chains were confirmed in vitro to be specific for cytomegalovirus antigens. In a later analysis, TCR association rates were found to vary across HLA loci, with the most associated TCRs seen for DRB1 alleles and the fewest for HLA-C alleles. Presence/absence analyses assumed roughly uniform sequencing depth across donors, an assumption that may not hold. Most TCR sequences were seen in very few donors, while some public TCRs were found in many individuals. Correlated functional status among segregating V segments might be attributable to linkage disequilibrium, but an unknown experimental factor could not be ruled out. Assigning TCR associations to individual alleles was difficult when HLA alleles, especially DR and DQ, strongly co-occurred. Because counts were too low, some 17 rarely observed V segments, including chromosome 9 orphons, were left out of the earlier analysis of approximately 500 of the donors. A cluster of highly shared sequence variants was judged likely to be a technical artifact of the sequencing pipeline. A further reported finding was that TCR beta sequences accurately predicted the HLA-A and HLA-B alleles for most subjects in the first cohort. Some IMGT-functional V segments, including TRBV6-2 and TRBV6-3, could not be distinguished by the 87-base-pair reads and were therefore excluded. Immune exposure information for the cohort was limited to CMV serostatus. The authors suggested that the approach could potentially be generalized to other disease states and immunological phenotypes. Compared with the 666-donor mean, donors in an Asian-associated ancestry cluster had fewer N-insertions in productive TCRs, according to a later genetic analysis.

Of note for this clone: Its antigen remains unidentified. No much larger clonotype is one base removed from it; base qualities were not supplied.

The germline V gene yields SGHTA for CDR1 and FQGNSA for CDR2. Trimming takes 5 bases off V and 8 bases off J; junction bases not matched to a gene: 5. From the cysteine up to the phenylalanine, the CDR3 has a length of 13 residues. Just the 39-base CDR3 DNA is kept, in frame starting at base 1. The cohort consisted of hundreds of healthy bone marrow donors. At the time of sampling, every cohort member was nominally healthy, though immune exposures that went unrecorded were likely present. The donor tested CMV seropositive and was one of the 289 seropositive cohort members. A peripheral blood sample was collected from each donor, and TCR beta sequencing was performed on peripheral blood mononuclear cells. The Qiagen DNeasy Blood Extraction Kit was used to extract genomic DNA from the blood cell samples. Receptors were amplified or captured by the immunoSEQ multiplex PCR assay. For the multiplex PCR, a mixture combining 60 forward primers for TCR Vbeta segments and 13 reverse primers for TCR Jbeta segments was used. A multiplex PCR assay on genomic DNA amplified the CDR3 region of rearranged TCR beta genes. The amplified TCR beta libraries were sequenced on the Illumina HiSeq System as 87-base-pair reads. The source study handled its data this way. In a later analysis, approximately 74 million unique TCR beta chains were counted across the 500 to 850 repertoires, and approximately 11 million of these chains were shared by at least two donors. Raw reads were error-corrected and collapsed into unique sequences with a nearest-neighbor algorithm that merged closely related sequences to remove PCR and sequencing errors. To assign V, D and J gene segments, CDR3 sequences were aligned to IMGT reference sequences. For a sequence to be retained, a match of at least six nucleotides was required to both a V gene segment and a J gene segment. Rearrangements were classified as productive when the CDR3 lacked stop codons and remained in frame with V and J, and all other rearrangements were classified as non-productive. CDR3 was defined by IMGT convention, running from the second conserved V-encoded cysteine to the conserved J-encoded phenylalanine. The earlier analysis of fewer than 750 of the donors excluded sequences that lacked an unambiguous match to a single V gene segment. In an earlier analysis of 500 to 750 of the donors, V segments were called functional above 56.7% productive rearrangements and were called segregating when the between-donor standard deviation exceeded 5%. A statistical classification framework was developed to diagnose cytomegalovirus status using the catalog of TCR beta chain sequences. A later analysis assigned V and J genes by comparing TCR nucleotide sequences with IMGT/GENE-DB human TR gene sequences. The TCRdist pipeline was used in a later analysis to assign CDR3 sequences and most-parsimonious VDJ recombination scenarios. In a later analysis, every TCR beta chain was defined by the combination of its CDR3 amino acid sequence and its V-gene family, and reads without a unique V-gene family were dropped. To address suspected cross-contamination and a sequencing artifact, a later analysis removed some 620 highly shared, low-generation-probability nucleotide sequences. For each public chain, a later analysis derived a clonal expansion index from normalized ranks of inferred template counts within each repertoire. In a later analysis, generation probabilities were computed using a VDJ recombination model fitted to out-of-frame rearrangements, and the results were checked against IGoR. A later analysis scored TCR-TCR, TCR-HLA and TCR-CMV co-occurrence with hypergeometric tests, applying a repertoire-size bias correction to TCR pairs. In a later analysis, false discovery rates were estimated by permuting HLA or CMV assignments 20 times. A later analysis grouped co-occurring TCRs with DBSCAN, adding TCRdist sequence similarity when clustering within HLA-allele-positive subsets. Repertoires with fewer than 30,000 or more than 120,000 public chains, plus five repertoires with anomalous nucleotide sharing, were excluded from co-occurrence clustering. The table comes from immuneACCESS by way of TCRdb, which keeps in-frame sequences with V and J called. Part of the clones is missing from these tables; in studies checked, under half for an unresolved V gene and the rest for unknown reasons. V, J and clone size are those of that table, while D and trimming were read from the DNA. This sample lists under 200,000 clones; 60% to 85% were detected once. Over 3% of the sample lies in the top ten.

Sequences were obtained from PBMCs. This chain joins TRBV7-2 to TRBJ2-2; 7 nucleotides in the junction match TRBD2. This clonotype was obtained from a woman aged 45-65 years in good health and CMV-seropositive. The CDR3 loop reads CASSPWRGGELFF. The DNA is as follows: TGTGCCAGCAGCCCCTGGCGGGGGGGGGAGCTGTTTTTT.